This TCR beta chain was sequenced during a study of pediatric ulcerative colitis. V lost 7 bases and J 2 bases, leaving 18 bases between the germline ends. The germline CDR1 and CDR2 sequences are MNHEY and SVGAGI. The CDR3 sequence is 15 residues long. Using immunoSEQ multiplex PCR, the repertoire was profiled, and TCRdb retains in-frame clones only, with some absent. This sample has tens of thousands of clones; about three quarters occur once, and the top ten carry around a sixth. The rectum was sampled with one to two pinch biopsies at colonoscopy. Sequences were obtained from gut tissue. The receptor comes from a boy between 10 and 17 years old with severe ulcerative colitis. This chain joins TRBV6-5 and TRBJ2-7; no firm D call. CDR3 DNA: TGTGCCAGCAATCCGCTCCGGGCCACTACCTACGAGCAGTACTTC. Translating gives CASNPLRATTYEQYF.